A single sample is the source of the 7 T cell receptor beta chains below, sequenced in a study of T cell responses to AZD1222 COVID-19 vaccine. Libraries were prepared by immunoSEQ multiplex PCR; TCRdb keeps only in-frame clonotypes and omits some of them. The data contain around 120,000 clones, 92% of them singletons. The sample consisted of peripheral blood, taken on day 0 of AZD1222 vaccination. These receptors all come from an adult in good health.

The chain carries TRBV10-3 and TRBJ1-3; D not resolved. The CDR3 totals 16 residues. With 0 bases removed from V and 0 bases from J, the gap between germline ends came to 9 bases. Germline values: CDR1 ENHRY, CDR2 SYGVKD. The CDR3 sequence is CAISESQRDSGNTIYF. The CDR3 DNA reads TGTGCCATCAGTGAGTCGCAGCGGGACTCTGGAAACACCATATATTTT.

The V gene is TRBV24-1, the J gene TRBJ2-1; 8 bases map to TRBD1. The V and J ends lost 4 bases and 2 bases, in that order; junction bases with no gene match: 3. Germline assignment: CDR1 KGHDR and CDR2 SFDVKD. The CDR3 covers 15 residues. Here the CDR3 reads CATSDETGAYNEQFF. The CDR3 nucleotides read TGTGCCACCAGTGACGAGACAGGGGCCTACAATGAGCAGTTCTTC.

The genes are TRBV18 and TRBJ2-1, with a tentative D call TRBD1 (6 bases). The CDR3 covers 16 residues. Between the trimmed V and J ends, which lost 3 bases and 2 bases, there was a span of 14 bases. In germline, CDR1 is KGHSH, CDR2 LQKENI. Written as DNA, the CDR3 is TGTGCCAGCTCACCGTGGAGTAAGGGGGCCTACAATGAGCAGTTCTTC. The encoded protein is CASSPWSKGAYNEQFF.

In this sample, this clone turned up once. The CDR3 sequence: CASSYSGTSGRYNEQFF. CDR3 nucleotide sequence: TGTGCCAGCAGTTACTCCGGGACTAGCGGGAGATACAATGAGCAGTTCTTC. V and J are TRBV6-2 or TRBV6-3 and TRBJ2-1; 14 bases fit TRBD2. The length of the CDR3 is 17 residues. V lost 0 bases, J lost 4 bases, and 2 bases stayed unmatched. CDR1 and CDR2 from the germline V gene are MNHEY and SVGEGT.

The chain is built from TRBV5-5 and TRBJ2-7, with unresolved D. V gave up 2 bases and J gave up 6 bases, with 15 bases separating them. The V gene's germline CDR1 is SGHKS and CDR2 YYEKEE (reference sequence). The CDR3 totals 14 residues. The DNA for the CDR3 is TGTGCCAGCAGCTTTGGGATCATTGGGTTCGAGCAGTACTTC. Its translation: CASSFGIIGFEQYF.

V is TRBV28 and J is TRBJ2-5, with 10 bases identical to TRBD1. Germline V gene lookup returns CDR1 MDHEN and CDR2 SYDVKM. The junction had 12 bases not matched to a gene; V was cut back by 4 bases and J by 4 bases. The CDR3 sequence is 17 residues long. In nucleotides, the CDR3 is TGTGCCAGCAGTTCTTATAGGGACAGGGGTAGAACAGAGACCCAGTACTTC. It specifies CASSSYRDRGRTETQYF.

The chain employs TRBV19 and TRBJ2-5; a weak D match, TRBD2 (5 bases). Deletions cut 3 bases from V and 0 bases from J, with 20 bases between. The V gene's germline CDR1 is LNHDA and CDR2 SQIVND (reference sequence). CDR3 length: 18 amino acids. Written as DNA, the CDR3 is TGTGCCAGTAGTATTCGACCCAGGTCGGGGAAGTACCAAGAGACCCAGTACTTC. Translating it yields CASSIRPRSGKYQETQYF.